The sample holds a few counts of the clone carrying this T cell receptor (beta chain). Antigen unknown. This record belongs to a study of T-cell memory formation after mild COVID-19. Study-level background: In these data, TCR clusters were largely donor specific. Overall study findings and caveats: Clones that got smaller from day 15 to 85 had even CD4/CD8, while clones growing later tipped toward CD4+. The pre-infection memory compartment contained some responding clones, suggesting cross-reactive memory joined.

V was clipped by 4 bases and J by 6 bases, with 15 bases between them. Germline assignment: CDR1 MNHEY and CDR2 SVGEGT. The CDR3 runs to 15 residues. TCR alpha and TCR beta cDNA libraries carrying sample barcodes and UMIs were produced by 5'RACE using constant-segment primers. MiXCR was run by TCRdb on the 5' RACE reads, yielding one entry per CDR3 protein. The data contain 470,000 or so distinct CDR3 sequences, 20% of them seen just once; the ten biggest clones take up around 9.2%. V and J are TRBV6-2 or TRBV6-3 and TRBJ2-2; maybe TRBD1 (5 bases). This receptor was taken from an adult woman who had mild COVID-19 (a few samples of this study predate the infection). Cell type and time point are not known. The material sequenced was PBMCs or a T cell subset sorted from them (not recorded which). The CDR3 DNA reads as TGTGCCAGCAGTTTAGGGCAGGGTAGAGCCGGGGAGCTGTTTTTT. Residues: CASSLGQGRAGELFF.